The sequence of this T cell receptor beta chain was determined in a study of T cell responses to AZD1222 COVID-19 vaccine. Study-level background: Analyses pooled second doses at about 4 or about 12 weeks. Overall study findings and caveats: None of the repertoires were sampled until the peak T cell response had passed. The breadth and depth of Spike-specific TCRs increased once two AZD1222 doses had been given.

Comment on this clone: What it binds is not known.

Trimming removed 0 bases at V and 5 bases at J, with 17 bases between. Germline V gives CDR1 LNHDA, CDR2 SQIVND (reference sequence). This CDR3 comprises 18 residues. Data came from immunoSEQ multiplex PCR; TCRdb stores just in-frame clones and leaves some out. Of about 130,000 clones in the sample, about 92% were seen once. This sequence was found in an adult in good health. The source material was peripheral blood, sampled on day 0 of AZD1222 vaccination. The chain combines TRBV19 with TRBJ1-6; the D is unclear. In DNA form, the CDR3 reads TGTGCCAGTAGTATAGAGGCGAGAGTCGGGCTAAATAATTCACCCCTCCACTTT. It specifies CASSIEARVGLNNSPLHF. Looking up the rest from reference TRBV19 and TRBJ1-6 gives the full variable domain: DGGITQSPKYLFRKEGQNVTLSCEQNLNHDAMYWYRQDPGQGLRLIYYSQIVNDFQKGDIAEGYSVSREKKESFPLTVTSAQKNPTAFYLCASSIEARVGLNNSPLHFGNGTRLTVT.